The 24 T cell receptor beta chains below were found in one sample sequenced in a study of blood T cell repertoires in COVID-19. Only in-frame clones appear in the TCRdb table, and some are missing; sequencing was by immunoSEQ multiplex PCR. In the table there are a few hundred thousand clones, roughly 90% of which are singletons. Sequencing was performed on peripheral blood. The receptors here all came from a woman in her sixties with COVID-19, enrolled during active disease.

V is TRBV5-1 and J is TRBJ1-3; D uncertain. This CDR3 has 15 residues. Germline CDR1 SGHRS, CDR2 YFSETQ. V shed 2 bases and J shed 0 bases, with 9 bases lying between them. In DNA form, the CDR3 reads TGCGCCAGCAGCTTAAACGGGGACTCTGGAAACACCATATATTTT. Encoded protein: CASSLNGDSGNTIYF.

This clone was seen just once. The genes are TRBV6-5 and TRBJ2-4, with TRBD1 matching 9 bases. The germline V gene has CDR1 MNHEY and CDR2 SVGAGI. V dropped 8 bases and J dropped 7; count of bases not matched to a gene: 9. This CDR3 contains 14 residues. The CDR3, as DNA: TGTGCCAGCTTGCCGGGACAGGGTTGGAACATTCAGTACTTC. Translated, it gives CASLPGQGWNIQYF.

The genes are TRBV2 and TRBJ1-4; TRBD1 is a possible D gene (6 bases). Germline lookup yields CDR1 SNHLY and CDR2 FYNNEI. Trimming stripped 7 bases from V and 4 bases from J, with 13 bases between. This CDR3 comprises 14 residues. The CDR3 sequence: CASTTDRFNEKLFF. The CDR3 DNA sequence: TGTGCCAGCACTACTGACAGGTTTAATGAAAAACTGTTTTTT.

This clone has a handful of counts. The chain uses TRBV6-5 and TRBJ2-5, with TRBD1 identical over 11 bases. Trimming at V came to 4 bases and at J to 5 bases, leaving 3 bases not matched to a gene. Germline lookup yields CDR1 MNHEY and CDR2 SVGAGI. The length of the CDR3 is 14 residues. The DNA of the CDR3 is TGTGCCAGCAGTTGGGACAGGGGGGTGGAGACCCAGTACTTC. Protein sequence: CASSWDRGVETQYF.

V usage is TRBV19 and J usage is TRBJ1-3, with D maybe TRBD1 (5 bases). V gave up 5 bases and J gave up 5 bases, with 16 bases separating them. Germline V gene sequence: CDR1 LNHDA, CDR2 SQIVND (reference sequence). The CDR3 totals 15 residues. The CDR3 is CASSLQDGGRNTIYF. The CDR3 region has the DNA TGTGCCAGTAGTCTCCAGGACGGGGGAAGAAACACCATATATTTT.

The V call is TRBV4-1, the J call TRBJ2-1, with D unresolved. V lost 0 bases and J lost 4, with 4 bases in between. Germline CDR1 reads MGHRA; CDR2 reads YSYEKL. The length of the CDR3 is 13 residues. CDR3 loop: CASSQDSYNEQFF. The CDR3 bases are TGCGCCAGCAGCCAAGATTCGTACAATGAGCAGTTCTTC.

CDR3 sequence (DNA): TGTGCCAGCAGCTACAATAGCGGGGGGCAAGAGACCCAGTACTTC. Amino acid sequence: CASSYNSGGQETQYF. The chain links TRBV7-2 to TRBJ2-5; TRBD2 matches at 10 bases. CDR1 is SGHTA and CDR2 is FQGNSA in the germline V gene. The CDR3 loop spans 15 amino acids. The J segment lost 2 bases and the V segment lost 4 bases, leaving 4 bases of the junction unmatched. Looking up the rest from reference TRBV7-2 and TRBJ2-5 gives the full variable domain: GAGVSQSPSNKVTEKGKDVELRCDPISGHTALYWYRQSLGQGLEFLIYFQGNSAPDKSGLPSDRFSAERTGGSVSTLTIQRTQQEDSAVYLCASSYNSGGQETQYFGPGTRLLVL.

The chain couples TRBV9 to TRBJ2-3, with 8 bases lining up with TRBD2. From germline, CDR1 is SGDLS and CDR2 YYNGEE. CDR3 size: 15 residues. V gave up 4 bases and J gave up 3 bases; unmatched junction bases: 7. The CDR3: CASSHSGGSTDTQYF. The CDR3 coding sequence is TGTGCCAGCAGCCACAGCGGGGGTTCGACAGATACGCAGTATTTT.

The chain has TRBV11-2 and TRBJ2-5; possible D gene TRBD2, 7 bases. Germline CDR1 SGHAT, CDR2 FQNNGV. The CDR3 length is 15 residues. V lost 5 bases and J lost 7, with 20 bases in between. The CDR3 is CASSPVGGAPWTQYF. CDR3 nucleotide sequence: TGTGCCAGCAGCCCAGTTGGGGGGGCGCCGTGGACCCAGTACTTC.

The chain carries TRBV11-2 and TRBJ1-1; 7 bases line up with TRBD1. The V gene end was trimmed by 5 bases and the J gene end by 2 bases; junction bases not matched to a gene: 8. Looked up from germline, CDR1 is SGHAT and CDR2 is FQNNGV. The CDR3 runs to 15 residues. The CDR3 reads CASSPGQKYNTEAFF. For the CDR3, the DNA is TGTGCCAGCAGCCCGGGACAGAAATATAACACTGAAGCTTTCTTT.

The chain links TRBV25-1 to TRBJ1-2; unclear D gene. V dropped 3 bases and J dropped 4 bases, with 12 bases sitting between them. In germline, CDR1 is MGHDK, CDR2 SYGVNS. The CDR3 consists of 14 residues. CDR3 sequence (DNA): TGTGCCAGCAGTGATTTAGGCCGGGGCTATGGCTACACCTTC. Protein sequence: CASSDLGRGYGYTF.

In its sample, this clone was seen a few times. The chain carries TRBV12-3 or TRBV12-4 and TRBJ2-7, with D possibly being TRBD2 (7 bases). Trimming removed 8 bases from V and 4 bases from J, with 9 bases in between. CDR3 size: 11 residues. The CDR3 reads CASRGAYEQYF. CDR3 in DNA: TGTGCCAGCCGGGGGGCATACGAGCAGTACTTC.

In the case of this clone: One end of the junction varies from germline; a read error may be responsible. The chain has TRBV12-3 or TRBV12-4 and TRBJ1-2; 7 nucleotides line up with TRBD1. The CDR3 consists of 12 residues. CDR3 coding DNA: TGTGCCAGCAGCCAGACCTGGGACAGCCTTTTCTTC. Its protein product is CASSQTWDSLFF.

J is TRBJ2-7 and V is TRBV11-2; possibly TRBD2 for D (7 bases). Per germline, CDR1 SGHAT and CDR2 FQNNGV. CDR3 length: 15 amino acids. V shed 2 bases and J shed 3 bases, with 14 bases lying between them. CDR3 sequence: CASSLMGGGGYEQYF. Here the CDR3 DNA reads TGTGCCAGCAGCTTAATGGGGGGAGGGGGCTACGAGCAGTACTTC. The variable domain in full, completed from reference TRBV11-2 and TRBJ2-7, reads EAGVAQSPRYKIIEKRQSVAFWCNPISGHATLYWYQQILGQGPKLLIQFQNNGVVDDSQLPKDRFSAERLKGVDSTLKIQPAKLEDSAVYLCASSLMGGGGYEQYFGPGTRLTVT.

The CDR3 DNA reads as TGTGCCAGCAGTTATTCGACAGGGGTAAATGAAAAACTGTTTTTT. Protein: CASSYSTGVNEKLFF. This chain links TRBV6-5 with TRBJ1-4; the match to TRBD1 covers 8 bases. Germline-derived CDR1 and CDR2 are MNHEY and SVGAGI. The CDR3 extends over 15 amino acids. V was clipped by 3 bases and J by 5 bases; unmatched bases: 5.

This chain joins TRBV6-2 or TRBV6-3 and TRBJ1-2, with no clear D. Germline V gives CDR1 MNHEY, CDR2 SVGEGT. V was clipped by 6 bases and J by 8 bases, with 22 bases between them. This CDR3 contains 15 residues. The CDR3 reads CASSPHTLSIRGYTF. DNA for the CDR3: TGTGCCAGCAGCCCCCATACGTTATCGATCCGGGGCTACACCTTC.

As regards this clone: Different DNA sequences within this sample yield the same CDR3. The chain links TRBV9 to TRBJ1-1; D is ambiguous. With 0 bases removed from V and 1 base from J, the gap between germline ends came to 4 bases. This CDR3 has 13 residues. In germline, CDR1 is SGDLS, CDR2 YYNGEE. Written as DNA, the CDR3 is TGTGCCAGCAGCGTAGTTCAGAACACTGAAGCTTTCTTT. Translated, it gives CASSVVQNTEAFF.

The V and J genes are TRBV11-3 and TRBJ2-5; TRBD1 agrees at 7 bases. This CDR3 has 17 residues. Trimming cost V 5 bases and J 7 bases; bases outside gene matches: 19. Germline V gene lookup returns CDR1 SGHNT and CDR2 YENEEA. The CDR3 sequence: CASSPYPLQGDQRTQYF. CDR3 in DNA: TGTGCCAGCAGCCCATATCCCCTTCAGGGGGATCAGAGGACCCAGTACTTC.

This clone was seen a few times. The chain combines TRBV12-3 or TRBV12-4 with TRBJ2-1, with D possibly matching TRBD1 (5 bases). V lost 3 bases and J 9 bases, leaving 9 bases between the germline ends. The CDR3 has 12 residues. CDR3 region: CASSFIRAEQFF. The CDR3 DNA reads as TGTGCCAGCAGTTTTATCAGGGCTGAGCAGTTCTTC.

The chain is built from TRBV7-3 and TRBJ2-1; D unresolved. This CDR3 has 11 residues. The ends were cut back, 5 bases at V and 7 bases at J, with 6 bases in the middle. Germline V gene lookup returns CDR1 SGHTA and CDR2 FQGTGA. CDR3 nucleotide sequence: TGTGCCAGCAGCCCCGGGAATGAGCAGTTCTTC. Encoded protein: CASSPGNEQFF.

The genes are TRBV29-1 and TRBJ1-5; a possible D gene is TRBD1 (5 bases). The CDR3 loop spans 16 amino acids. V shed 4 bases and J shed 2 bases, with 18 bases lying between them. Germline-derived CDR1 and CDR2 are SQVTM and ANQGSEA. The CDR3 spells CSVAFRAPSGNQPQHF. The CDR3 region has the DNA TGCAGCGTTGCGTTCAGGGCCCCAAGTGGCAATCAGCCCCAGCATTTT.

The chain is built from TRBV7-3 and TRBJ2-3; 9 bases line up with TRBD2. This CDR3 comprises 15 residues. CDR1 SGHTA and CDR2 FQGTGA come from the germline V gene. Losses at the gene ends were 4 bases for V and 3 bases for J; bases not matched to a gene: 5. CDR3 sequence reads: CASSSASGETDTQYF. The CDR3 coding sequence is TGTGCCAGCAGCTCCGCTAGCGGGGAAACAGATACGCAGTATTTT.

The chain is built from TRBV9 and TRBJ1-2, with 8 bases identical to TRBD1. The CDR3 extends over 14 amino acids. Germline V gene sequence: CDR1 SGDLS, CDR2 YYNGEE. Trimming removed 3 bases from V and 7 bases from J; junction bases left unmatched: 8. The CDR3 here is CASSADRAAGGYTF. For the CDR3, the DNA is TGTGCCAGCAGCGCGGACAGGGCCGCGGGTGGCTACACCTTC. Together with reference TRBV9 and TRBJ1-2, the CDR3 gives the full variable domain: DSGVTQTPKHLITATGQRVTLRCSPRSGDLSVYWYQQSLDQGLQFLIQYYNGEERAKGNILERFSAQQFPDLHSELNLSSLELGDSALYFCASSADRAAGGYTFGSGTRLTVV.

V usage is TRBV30 and J usage is TRBJ1-6; 9 bases agree with TRBD1. Trimming removed 4 bases from V and 9 bases from J; junction bases left unmatched: 10. CDR1 GTSNPN and CDR2 SVGIG come from the germline V gene (reference sequence). This CDR3 spans 15 amino acids. The CDR3 DNA reads as TGTGCCTGGAACCGTCTGGGACAGGGCGGTTCACCCCTCCACTTT. It specifies CAWNRLGQGGSPLHF.